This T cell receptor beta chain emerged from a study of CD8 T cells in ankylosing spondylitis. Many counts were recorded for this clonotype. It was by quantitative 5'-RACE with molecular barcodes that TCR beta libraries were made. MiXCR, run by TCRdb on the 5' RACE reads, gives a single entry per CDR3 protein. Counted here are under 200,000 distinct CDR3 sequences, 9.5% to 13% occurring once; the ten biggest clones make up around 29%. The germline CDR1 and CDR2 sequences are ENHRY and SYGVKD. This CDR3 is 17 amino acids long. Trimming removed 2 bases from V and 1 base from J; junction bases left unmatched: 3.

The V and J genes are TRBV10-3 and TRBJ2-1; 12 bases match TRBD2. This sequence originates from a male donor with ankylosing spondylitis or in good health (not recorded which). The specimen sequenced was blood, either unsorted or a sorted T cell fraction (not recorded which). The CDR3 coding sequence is TGTGCCATCAGTGAGCCAGGACTAGCGGGATCCTACAATGAGCAGTTCTTC. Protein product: CAISEPGLAGSYNEQFF.